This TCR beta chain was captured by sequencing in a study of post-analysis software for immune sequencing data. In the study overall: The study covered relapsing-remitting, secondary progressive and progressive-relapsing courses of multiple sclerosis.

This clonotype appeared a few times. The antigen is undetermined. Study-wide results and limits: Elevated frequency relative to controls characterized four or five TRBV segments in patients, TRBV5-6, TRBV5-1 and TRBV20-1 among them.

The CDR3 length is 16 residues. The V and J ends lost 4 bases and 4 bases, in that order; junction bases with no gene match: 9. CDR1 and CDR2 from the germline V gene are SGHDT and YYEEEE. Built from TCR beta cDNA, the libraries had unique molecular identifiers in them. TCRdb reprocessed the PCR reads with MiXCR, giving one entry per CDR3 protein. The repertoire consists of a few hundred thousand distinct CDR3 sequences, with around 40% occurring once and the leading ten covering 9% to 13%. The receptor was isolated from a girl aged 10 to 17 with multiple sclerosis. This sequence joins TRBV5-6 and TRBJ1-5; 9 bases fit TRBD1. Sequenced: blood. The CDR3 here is CASSMGTGGTNQPQHF. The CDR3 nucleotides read TGTGCCAGCAGCATGGGAACAGGGGGCACTAATCAGCCCCAGCATTTT.